A single sample is the source of the 26 T cell receptor beta chains below, sequenced in a study of blood T cells in healthy people across ages. With a J-beta primer mix and a sample-barcoded 5' primer, a second PCR ran about 6 to 11 cycles. TCRdb itself ran the 5' RACE reads through MiXCR, one entry per CDR3 protein. The profile shows about 280,000 distinct CDR3 sequences, roughly 26% of them singletons. The sequencing sample was made of blood. The receptors were gathered from a woman in her sixties or seventies in good health.

Many counts were recorded for this clonotype. The V gene is TRBV29-1, the J gene TRBJ1-2; D is perhaps TRBD1 (6 bases). The length of the CDR3 is 13 residues. Germline V lookup: CDR1 SQVTM, CDR2 ANQGSEA. Trimming cost V 8 bases and J 4 bases, with 17 bases left between them. The CDR3, as DNA: TGCAGCTCTGCGGGGGGCGCAGGCTATGGCTACACCTTC. It codes for CSSAGGAGYGYTF.

This clonotype has more than one count but fewer than ten. The CDR3 bases are TGTGCCAGCAGGACCGACAGCCCGACTAACGGGTACTTC. It translates to CASRTDSPTNGYF. The V call is TRBV6-2 or TRBV6-3, the J call TRBJ2-5; TRBD1 or TRBD2 may be the D gene (5 bases each). Trimming left V 6 bases short and J 13 bases short, with 21 bases between. The CDR3 contains 13 residues. From germline, CDR1 is MNHEY and CDR2 SVGEGT.

The rearrangement links TRBV5-1 to TRBJ2-5; D is perhaps TRBD2 (6 bases). The end of the DNA aligns better with TRBJ2-1, so the J call may be wrong. The CDR3 is made up of 17 amino acids. CDR1 SGHRS and CDR2 YFSETQ come from the germline V gene. CDR3 nucleotides: TGCGCCAGCAGCTTGGAAGTCCGGGACTGGATAAACAATGAGCAGTTCTTC. Encoded protein: CASSLEVRDWINNEQFF.

V is TRBV19 and J is TRBJ1-3; D gene unclear. CDR3 size: 11 residues. The V and J ends lost 10 bases and 6 bases respectively, with 10 bases between them. Per germline, CDR1 LNHDA and CDR2 SQIVND (reference sequence). CDR3 protein: CATARANTIYF. DNA for the CDR3: TGTGCCACCGCTCGGGCAAACACCATATATTTT. The full variable domain, completed using reference TRBV19 and TRBJ1-3, is DGGITQSPKYLFRKEGQNVTLSCEQNLNHDAMYWYRQDPGQGLRLIYYSQIVNDFQKGDIAEGYSVSREKKESFPLTVTSAQKNPTAFYLCATARANTIYFGEGSWLTVV.

The rearrangement uses TRBV20-1 and TRBJ1-6, with 7 bases aligning to TRBD1. V shed 6 bases and J 10 bases; nucleotides not matched to a gene: 9. The germline gives CDR1 DFQATT, CDR2 SNEGSKA (reference sequence). This CDR3 contains 13 residues. CDR3 residues: CSALLQGGSPLHF. The CDR3 DNA reads as TGCAGTGCGCTTTTGCAGGGGGGCTCACCCCTCCACTTT.

A remark on this clonotype: One end of the junction is discordant with germline, which a read error may explain. This rearrangement joins TRBV5-1 to TRBJ2-5; 7 bases map to TRBD2. This CDR3 has 18 residues. Per the germline V gene, CDR1 is SGHRS and CDR2 is YFSETQ. The CDR3: CACSLGLGTREEKETQYF. The DNA of the CDR3 is TGCGCCTGCAGCTTGGGCCTTGGTACTCGGGAGGAGAAAGAGACCCAGTACTTC. Together with reference TRBV5-1 and TRBJ2-5, the CDR3 gives the full variable domain: KAGVTQTPRYLIKTRGQQVTLSCSPISGHRSVSWYQQTPGQGLQFLFEYFSETQRNKGNFPGRFSGRQFSNSRSEMNVSTLELGDSALYLCACSLGLGTREEKETQYFGPGTRLLVL.

V is TRBV27 and J is TRBJ2-5; D is uncertain. The CDR3 runs 16 residues. The germline V gene has CDR1 MNHEY and CDR2 SMNVEV (reference sequence). Deletions cut 0 bases from V and 1 base from J, with 12 bases between. The CDR3 region is CASSLSLLGGQETQYF. The CDR3 region has the DNA TGTGCCAGCAGTTTATCCCTCCTGGGCGGCCAAGAGACCCAGTACTTC.

This clonotype was seen a handful of times. The chain couples TRBV27 to TRBJ2-5; D unresolved. Deletions cut 6 bases from V and 5 bases from J, with 19 bases between. Germline CDR1 and CDR2: MNHEY and SMNVEV (reference sequence). This CDR3 is 15 amino acids long. CDR3 sequence: CASRDEDALGETQYF. The CDR3, as DNA: TGTGCCAGCAGGGACGAGGACGCCCTGGGGGAGACCCAGTACTTC.

This clonotype came up many times. This chain joins TRBV4-3 and TRBJ2-5; possible D gene TRBD2, 6 bases. Germline CDR1 is LGHNA and CDR2 is YSLEER. The CDR3 sequence is 16 residues long. V was pared by 2 bases and J by 5 bases, with 18 bases between. In DNA form, the CDR3 reads TGCGCCAGCAGCCAATCACGGACGGGAGTAGGGGAGACCCAGTACTTC. Translated: CASSQSRTGVGETQYF.

The chain uses TRBV4-1 and TRBJ2-5, with D possibly TRBD2 on 6 matching bases. Gene TRBJ2-1 matches the end of the DNA better, so the J call may be wrong. CDR1 MGHRA and CDR2 YSYEKL come from the germline V gene. This CDR3 spans 17 amino acids. CDR3 in DNA: TGCGCCAGCAGCCAACGGGGGACCTTAGACCTTAGCAATGAGCAGTTCTTC. As protein: CASSQRGTLDLSNEQFF.

The V gene is TRBV5-1, the J gene TRBJ1-2; D remains unclear. The germline V gene has CDR1 SGHRS and CDR2 YFSETQ. Trimming removed 0 bases from V and 7 bases from J, with 10 bases in between. The CDR3 runs to 13 residues. The CDR3 DNA follows: TGCGCCAGCAGCTTGGAAGGGTTGGGTGGCTACACCTTC. As protein: CASSLEGLGGYTF.

In this sample, this clonotype turned up a few times. V gene TRBV6-5 combines with J gene TRBJ1-5; 8 bases match TRBD1. J gave up 0 bases and V 2 bases, and 12 bases lay outside the gene matches. The CDR3 contains 19 residues. The germline CDR1 and CDR2 sequences are MNHEY and SVGAGI. In DNA form, the CDR3 reads TGTGCCAGCAGTTACGCGGGCAGGGGGCTCGCGTATAGCAATCAGCCCCAGCATTTT. It codes for CASSYAGRGLAYSNQPQHF.

The chain joins TRBV12-3 or TRBV12-4 to TRBJ1-1; no clear D gene. The CDR3 covers 12 residues. The V and J ends lost 4 bases and 0 bases respectively, with 3 bases between them. The CDR3 nucleotides read TGTGCCAGCAGTTACGTGAACACTGAAGCTTTCTTT. Residues: CASSYVNTEAFF.

A word on this clonotype: A junction boundary mismatches the germline segment, possibly from a read error. The V gene is TRBV7-6, the J gene TRBJ2-3, with TRBD2 as a possible D gene (5 bases). The germline V gene has CDR1 SGHVS and CDR2 FNYEAQ. The CDR3 sequence is 16 residues long. CDR3 nucleotide sequence: TGTGCCAGCAGCCTAGCTACCGGGTCGTTAGCAGATACGCAGTATTTT. Translated, it gives CASSLATGSLADTQYF. The entire variable domain, with the rest obtained from reference TRBV7-6 and TRBJ2-3, is as follows: GAGVSQSPRYKVTKRGQDVALRCDPISGHVSLYWYRQALGQGPEFLTYFNYEAQQDKSGLPNDRFSAERPEGSISTLTIQRTEQRDSAMYRCASSLATGSLADTQYFGPGTRLTVL.

This clonotype was detected once. V usage is TRBV2 and J usage is TRBJ2-5; either TRBD1 or TRBD2 may supply D (5 bases each). The CDR3 totals 11 residues. In germline, CDR1 is SNHLY, CDR2 FYNNEI. V gave up 8 bases and J gave up 8 bases, with 12 bases separating them. The CDR3 spells CASRGINTQYF. In nucleotides, the CDR3 is TGTGCCAGCCGGGGCATCAATACCCAGTACTTC.

The DNA of the CDR3 is TGTGCCAGCAGCTTAGATCTCGGGGTTGAATACAATGAGCAGTTCTTC. Its translation: CASSLDLGVEYNEQFF. This chain uses TRBV7-2 with TRBJ2-1; D is perhaps TRBD2 (5 bases). CDR3 length: 16 amino acids. Between the trimmed V and J ends, which lost 1 base and 4 bases, there was a span of 14 bases. CDR1 is SGHTA and CDR2 is FQGNSA in the germline V gene. Looking up the rest from reference TRBV7-2 and TRBJ2-1 gives the full variable domain: GAGVSQSPSNKVTEKGKDVELRCDPISGHTALYWYRQSLGQGLEFLIYFQGNSAPDKSGLPSDRFSAERTGGSVSTLTIQRTQQEDSAVYLCASSLDLGVEYNEQFFGPGTRLTVL.

The chain carries TRBV2 and TRBJ2-4; D perhaps matches TRBD2 (7 bases). V gave up 5 bases and J gave up 1 base, with 18 bases separating them. The CDR3 has 17 residues. Germline V gene lookup returns CDR1 SNHLY and CDR2 FYNNEI. CDR3 loop: CASSYKFGGAAKNIQYF. The CDR3 DNA follows: TGTGCCAGCAGTTATAAGTTTGGGGGGGCGGCCAAAAACATTCAGTACTTC.

This chain connects TRBV7-3 to TRBJ2-5; D not certain. V dropped 0 bases and J dropped 2 bases, with 7 bases sitting between them. The germline V gene has CDR1 SGHTA and CDR2 FQGTGA. The CDR3 extends over 14 amino acids. The DNA of the CDR3 is TGTGCCAGCAGCTTAACAGGGAAACAAGAGACCCAGTACTTC. Encoded protein: CASSLTGKQETQYF.

This clonotype was observed a few times. This sequence joins TRBV13 and TRBJ2-7, with 8 nucleotides matching TRBD2. CDR3 size: 13 residues. CDR1 PRHDT and CDR2 FYEKMQ come from the germline V gene (reference sequence). Germline trimming cut 4 bases from V and 5 bases from J; bases unmatched to any gene: 4. CDR3 nucleotides: TGTGCCAGCAGCTCGGGACTAGGTAACGAGCAGTACTTC. It encodes CASSSGLGNEQYF.

This clonotype was detected only a few times. The gene calls are TRBV20-1 and TRBJ2-7; 7 nucleotides line up with TRBD2. Germline loops: CDR1 DFQATT, CDR2 SNEGSKA (reference sequence). This CDR3 is built from 11 residues. Losses at the gene ends were 5 bases for V and 4 bases for J; bases not matched to a gene: 2. CDR3 coding DNA: TGCAGTGCTCAGGGAGGGTACGAGCAGTACTTC. Translated, it gives CSAQGGYEQYF.

In its sample, this clonotype was seen a few times. The chain recombines TRBV29-1 with TRBJ1-2; no clear D gene. CDR3 length equals 13 residues. Germline CDR1 SQVTM, CDR2 ANQGSEA. The V end was cut by 7 bases, the J end by 6 bases, with 18 bases between. In DNA form, the CDR3 reads TGCAGCGCTGGAGGGTACCTTCTCGATGGCTACACCTTC. This codes for CSAGGYLLDGYTF. The full variable domain, in which reference TRBV29-1 and TRBJ1-2 provide the parts outside the CDR3, is SAVISQKPSRDICQRGTSLTIQCQVDSQVTMMFWYRQQPGQSLTLIATANQGSEATYESGFVIDKFPISRPNLTFSTLTVSNMSPEDSSIYLCSAGGYLLDGYTFGSGTRLTVV.

This clonotype was counted many times. The chain has TRBV12-3 or TRBV12-4 and TRBJ1-2; D not resolved. With 7 bases removed from V and 8 bases from J, the gap between germline ends came to 14 bases. This CDR3 is built from 12 residues. CDR3 sequence (DNA): TGTGCCAGCACCCTAGGACTGGGAGGCTACACCTTC. This sequence encodes CASTLGLGGYTF.

In the case of this clonotype: Mismatch with germline at one junction end may stem from a read error. The chain couples TRBV7-2 to TRBJ2-5; D perhaps matches TRBD2 (6 bases). Germline V CDR1 and CDR2: SGHTA, FQGNSA. This CDR3 contains 12 residues. CDR3 bases: TGTGCCAGCAGCTTTAGGATGCGGGAACTAATCTTC. This sequence encodes CASSFRMRELIF.

The chain carries TRBV5-1 and TRBJ2-1, with D maybe TRBD2 (6 bases). This CDR3 is 15 amino acids long. CDR1 SGHRS and CDR2 YFSETQ come from the germline V gene. The V and J ends lost 2 bases and 2 bases respectively, with 11 bases between them. This CDR3 is CASSFGGMAYNEQFF. CDR3 coding DNA: TGCGCCAGCAGCTTCGGCGGGATGGCCTACAATGAGCAGTTCTTC.

This clonotype has a count of ten or more. CDR3 in DNA: TGTGCCAGCAGTCGGCCATCGATAGCCGGGGAGCTGTTTTTT. This codes for CASSRPSIAGELFF. The chain couples TRBV28 to TRBJ2-2; D not resolved. CDR1 is MDHEN, CDR2 SYDVKM, per germline. This CDR3 is 14 amino acids long. The V end lost 5 bases, the J end lost 6 bases, and 13 bases lay between the germline ends.

The V gene is TRBV6-6, the J gene TRBJ2-5; no clear D gene. Trimming pared 2 bases from V and 4 bases from J, leaving 5 bases between. The CDR3 spans 12 residues. CDR1 and CDR2 from the germline V gene are MNHNY and SVGAGI (reference sequence). The chain's CDR3 is CASSYGVETQYF. The DNA of the CDR3 is TGTGCCAGCAGTTACGGGGTAGAGACCCAGTACTTC.